Listed here are 18 T cell receptor beta chains from one sample, sequenced in a study of blood T cell repertoires in COVID-19. Data came from immunoSEQ multiplex PCR; TCRdb stores just in-frame clones and leaves some out. This repertoire shows around 170,000 clones, roughly 70% found once; its top ten account for 2.5% to 3.5%. Sequenced sample: peripheral blood. Source of these receptors: a woman over 75 with acute or convalescent COVID-19.

V is TRBV10-3 and J is TRBJ2-7, with a possible D match to TRBD2 (6 bases). Germline-derived CDR1 and CDR2 are ENHRY and SYGVKD. This CDR3 has 12 residues. Between the trimmed V and J ends, which lost 3 bases and 7 bases, there was a span of 10 bases. CDR3 bases: TGTGCCATCAGTGACACAGGAGGGGAGCAGTACTTC. This encodes CAISDTGGEQYF.

The chain uses TRBV28 and TRBJ2-1; 7 bases match TRBD2. There are 16 residues in the CDR3. Germline assignment: CDR1 MDHEN and CDR2 SYDVKM. The V and J ends lost 6 bases and 0 bases, in that order; junction bases with no gene match: 8. The DNA for the CDR3 is TGTGCCAGCAGAATTATGTCTAGCGGCTCCTACAATGAGCAGTTCTTC. Its translation is CASRIMSSGSYNEQFF.

The chain recombines TRBV30 with TRBJ1-1, with TRBD1 matching over 9 bases. Germline CDR1 is GTSNPN and CDR2 is SVGIG (reference sequence). CDR3 length: 15 residues. Germline trimming cut 4 bases from V and 2 bases from J; bases unmatched to any gene: 8. CDR3 loop: CAWTRMGQGNTEAFF. The CDR3 DNA sequence: TGTGCCTGGACGCGAATGGGACAGGGAAACACTGAAGCTTTCTTT.

About this clone itself: The same CDR3 is also encoded by other DNA sequences in this sample. This chain joins TRBV29-1 and TRBJ1-1; 10 nucleotides agree with TRBD1. This CDR3 has 13 residues. Germline-derived CDR1 and CDR2 are SQVTM and ANQGSEA. V was clipped by 6 bases and J by 4 bases; unmatched bases: 5. Here the CDR3 reads CSVDRDRGTEAFF. The DNA of the CDR3 is TGCAGCGTGGACCGGGACAGGGGCACTGAAGCTTTCTTT.

The CDR3 is CASSQSGGMGEKLFF. The DNA for the CDR3 is TGCGCCAGCAGTCAAAGCGGAGGGATGGGGGAAAAACTGTTTTTT. The V and J genes are TRBV10-2 and TRBJ1-4; D not resolved. CDR1 and CDR2 (germline): WSHSY, SAAADI. The V gene lost 5 bases and the J gene lost 8 bases, with 18 bases spanning the gap. This CDR3 region has 15 residues.

The chain joins TRBV7-7 to TRBJ2-1; a weak D match, TRBD2 (5 bases). CDR1 is SSHAT, CDR2 FNYEAQ, per germline (reference sequence). The CDR3 runs to 15 residues. Trimming removed 2 bases at V and 5 bases at J, with 13 bases between. The CDR3 bases are TGTGCCAGCAGCTTAAGCGGCGCCGGGGACAATGAGCAGTTCTTC. Translated: CASSLSGAGDNEQFF.

The chain employs TRBV4-2 and TRBJ1-4; no firm D call. Deletions cut 0 bases from V and 7 bases from J, with 12 bases between. Germline-derived CDR1 and CDR2 are LGHNA and YNFKEQ. This CDR3 has 15 amino acids. The CDR3 coding sequence is TGTGCCAGCAGCCAAGAGGGCCGATACGGTGAAAAACTGTTTTTT. Encoded protein: CASSQEGRYGEKLFF.

The gene calls are TRBV2 and TRBJ2-3; TRBD1 aligns across 7 bases. Germline CDR1 SNHLY, CDR2 FYNNEI. CDR3 size: 15 residues. Trimming removed 4 bases from V and 1 base from J; junction bases left unmatched: 5. The CDR3 region has the DNA TGTGCCAGCAGTGTCCGAGGGGGCGGCACAGATACGCAGTATTTT. It yields the protein CASSVRGGGTDTQYF. Complete variable domain (other parts from reference TRBV2 and TRBJ2-3): EPEVTQTPSHQVTQMGQEVILRCVPISNHLYFYWYRQILGQKVEFLVSFYNNEISEKSEIFDDQFSVERPDGSNFTLKIRSTKLEDSAMYFCASSVRGGGTDTQYFGPGTRLTVL.

The chain is built from TRBV28 and TRBJ2-3; tentative D call: TRBD2 (6 bases). The CDR3 covers 15 residues. Germline values: CDR1 MDHEN, CDR2 SYDVKM. Trimming removed 4 bases from V and 2 bases from J, with 13 bases in between. DNA for the CDR3: TGTGCCAGCAGTTACCGGGACTCAGCCACAGATACGCAGTATTTT. This translates into CASSYRDSATDTQYF.

The chain carries TRBV28 and TRBJ1-4; 12 nucleotides agree with TRBD1. From germline, CDR1 is MDHEN and CDR2 SYDVKM. The CDR3 has 13 residues. The trim removed 6 bases at V and 10 bases at J, leaving 3 bases unmatched. CDR3: CASRGTGGRKLFF. Here the CDR3 DNA reads TGTGCCAGCAGGGGGACAGGGGGCCGAAAACTGTTTTTT.

Written as DNA, the CDR3 is TGTGCCAGCAGTTTTACTAGCGTTACCTACGAGCAGTACTTC. Residues: CASSFTSVTYEQYF. The J gene is TRBJ2-7, the V gene TRBV27, with 7 bases matching TRBD2. The V and J ends lost 3 bases and 2 bases, in that order; junction bases with no gene match: 4. The CDR3 is 14 residues long. The germline V gene encodes CDR1 MNHEY and CDR2 SMNVEV (reference sequence).

The chain carries TRBV5-8 and TRBJ2-7; D perhaps matches TRBD2 (5 bases). Trimming took off 5 bases at V and 0 bases at J, with 15 bases between the two ends. The CDR3 covers 15 residues. Germline V CDR1 and CDR2: SGHTS, YDEGEE. The CDR3 DNA follows: TGTGCCAGCAGAGGACTTGGGGTCCTCTCCTACGAGCAGTACTTC. Its protein product is CASRGLGVLSYEQYF. The variable domain in full, with the rest retrieved from reference TRBV5-8 and TRBJ2-7, is EAGVTQSPTHLIKTRGQQATLRCSPISGHTSVYWYQQALGLGLQFLLWYDEGEERNRGNFPPRFSGRQFPNYSSELNVNALELEDSALYLCASRGLGVLSYEQYFGPGTRLTVT.

This sequence joins TRBV7-8 and TRBJ2-1; D possibly corresponds to TRBD2 (6 bases). The CDR3 runs to 13 residues. Germline CDR1 reads SGHVS; CDR2 reads FQNEAQ. V lost 7 bases and J lost 3, with 10 bases in between. Written as DNA, the CDR3 is TGTGCCAGCACTATGGGACTCTACAATGAGCAGTTCTTC. Translation: CASTMGLYNEQFF. The whole variable domain, filled in from reference TRBV7-8 and TRBJ2-1, reads GAGVSQSPRYKVAKRGQDVALRCDPISGHVSLFWYQQALGQGPEFLTYFQNEAQLDKSGLPSDRFFAERPEGSVSTLKIQRTQQEDSAVYLCASTMGLYNEQFFGPGTRLTVL.

This clone was observed once. This rearrangement joins TRBV6-5 to TRBJ2-3; no reliable D call. The germline gives CDR1 MNHEY, CDR2 SVGAGI. V was cut by 0 bases and J by 2 bases, with 3 bases left in between. The CDR3 extends over 13 amino acids. This CDR3 is CASSYSLTDTQYF. CDR3 nucleotide sequence: TGTGCCAGCAGTTACTCCCTCACAGATACGCAGTATTTT.

The genes are TRBV6-4 and TRBJ2-3; 10 bases map to TRBD2. The CDR3 extends over 15 amino acids. Germline V gives CDR1 MRHNA, CDR2 SNTAGT. The ends lost 3 bases at V and 6 bases at J; junction bases unmatched: 6. For the CDR3, the DNA is TGTGCCAGCAGTGAGATAGCGGGAGGAGGCGATACGCAGTATTTT. Its protein is CASSEIAGGGDTQYF.

The V and J genes are TRBV5-1 and TRBJ2-2, with 15 bases that match TRBD2. The CDR3 consists of 18 residues. Germline CDR1 is SGHRS and CDR2 is YFSETQ. V shed 4 bases and J 6 bases; nucleotides not matched to a gene: 10. The CDR3 DNA reads TGCGCCAGCAGCCCTCGGACTAGCGGGAGGGTTACGGCCGGGGAGCTGTTTTTT. The encoded protein is CASSPRTSGRVTAGELFF.

The CDR3 DNA is TGTGCCAGCAGCCTTACTGAGGGAGCTAACAATCAGCCCCAGCATTTT. This sequence encodes CASSLTEGANNQPQHF. The chain links TRBV5-5 to TRBJ1-5; no clear D. The CDR3 consists of 16 residues. Between the trimmed V and J ends, which lost 4 bases and 3 bases, there was a span of 17 bases. CDR1 is SGHKS, CDR2 YYEKEE, per germline (reference sequence).

This chain connects TRBV27 to TRBJ2-5; D gene unclear. CDR1 and CDR2 from the germline V gene are MNHEY and SMNVEV (reference sequence). There are 11 residues in the CDR3. Trimming left V 6 bases short and J 2 bases short, with 4 bases between. The DNA for the CDR3 is TGTGCCAGCAGGTCACAAGAGACCCAGTACTTC. Amino acids: CASRSQETQYF.